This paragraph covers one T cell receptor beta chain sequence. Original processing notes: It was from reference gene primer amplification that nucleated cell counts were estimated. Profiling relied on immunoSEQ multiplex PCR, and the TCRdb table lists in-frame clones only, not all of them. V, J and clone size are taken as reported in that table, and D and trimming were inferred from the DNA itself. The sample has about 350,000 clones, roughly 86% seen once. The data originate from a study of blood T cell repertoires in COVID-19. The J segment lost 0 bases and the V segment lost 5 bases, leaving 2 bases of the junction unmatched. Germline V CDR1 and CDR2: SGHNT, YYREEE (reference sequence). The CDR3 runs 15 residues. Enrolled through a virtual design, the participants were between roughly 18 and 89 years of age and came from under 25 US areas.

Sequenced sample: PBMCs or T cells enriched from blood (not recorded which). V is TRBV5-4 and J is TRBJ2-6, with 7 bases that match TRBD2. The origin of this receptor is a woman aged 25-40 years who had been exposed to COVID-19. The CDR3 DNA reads TGTGCCAGCAGTCGGGGGGACTCTGGGGCCAACGTCCTGACTTTC. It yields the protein CASSRGDSGANVLTF.